This T cell receptor (beta chain) was profiled in a study of T cell responses to AZD1222 COVID-19 vaccine. This CDR3 comprises 15 residues. V trimming: 5 bases; J trimming: 4 bases; junction bases outside the gene matches: 8. Germline-derived CDR1 and CDR2 are SGHVS and FNYEAQ. The protocol was immunoSEQ multiplex PCR, while the TCRdb copy is restricted to in-frame clones and leaves out a portion. The data contain 90,000 to 110,000 clones, nearly 90% of them singletons. This chain links TRBV7-6 with TRBJ1-3, with 7 bases that match TRBD1. This TCR derives from an adult who received the AZD1222 COVID-19 vaccine. The sequencing used peripheral blood, collected 28 days after the second AZD1222 dose. CDR3 sequence (DNA): TGTGCCAGCAGCCAAATGACAGGGACCGGAAACACCATATATTTT. This encodes CASSQMTGTGNTIYF.